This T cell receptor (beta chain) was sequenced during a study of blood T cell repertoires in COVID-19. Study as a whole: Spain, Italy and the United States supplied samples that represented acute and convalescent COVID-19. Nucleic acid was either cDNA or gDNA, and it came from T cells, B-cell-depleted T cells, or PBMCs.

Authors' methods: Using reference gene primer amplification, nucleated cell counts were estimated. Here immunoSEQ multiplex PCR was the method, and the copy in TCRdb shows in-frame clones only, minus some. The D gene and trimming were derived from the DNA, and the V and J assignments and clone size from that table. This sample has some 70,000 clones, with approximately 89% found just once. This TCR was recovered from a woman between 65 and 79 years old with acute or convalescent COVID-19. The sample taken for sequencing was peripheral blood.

The CDR3 spells CASRRRTGDPVSTNEKLFF. The CDR3 DNA is TGTGCCAGCAGACGCCGGACAGGGGACCCTGTCTCAACTAATGAAAAACTGTTTTTT. V usage is TRBV2 and J usage is TRBJ1-4; the match to TRBD1 covers 9 bases. The CDR3 totals 19 residues. The germline V gene has CDR1 SNHLY and CDR2 FYNNEI. V was pared by 6 bases and J by 0 bases, with 14 bases of the junction left unmatched.